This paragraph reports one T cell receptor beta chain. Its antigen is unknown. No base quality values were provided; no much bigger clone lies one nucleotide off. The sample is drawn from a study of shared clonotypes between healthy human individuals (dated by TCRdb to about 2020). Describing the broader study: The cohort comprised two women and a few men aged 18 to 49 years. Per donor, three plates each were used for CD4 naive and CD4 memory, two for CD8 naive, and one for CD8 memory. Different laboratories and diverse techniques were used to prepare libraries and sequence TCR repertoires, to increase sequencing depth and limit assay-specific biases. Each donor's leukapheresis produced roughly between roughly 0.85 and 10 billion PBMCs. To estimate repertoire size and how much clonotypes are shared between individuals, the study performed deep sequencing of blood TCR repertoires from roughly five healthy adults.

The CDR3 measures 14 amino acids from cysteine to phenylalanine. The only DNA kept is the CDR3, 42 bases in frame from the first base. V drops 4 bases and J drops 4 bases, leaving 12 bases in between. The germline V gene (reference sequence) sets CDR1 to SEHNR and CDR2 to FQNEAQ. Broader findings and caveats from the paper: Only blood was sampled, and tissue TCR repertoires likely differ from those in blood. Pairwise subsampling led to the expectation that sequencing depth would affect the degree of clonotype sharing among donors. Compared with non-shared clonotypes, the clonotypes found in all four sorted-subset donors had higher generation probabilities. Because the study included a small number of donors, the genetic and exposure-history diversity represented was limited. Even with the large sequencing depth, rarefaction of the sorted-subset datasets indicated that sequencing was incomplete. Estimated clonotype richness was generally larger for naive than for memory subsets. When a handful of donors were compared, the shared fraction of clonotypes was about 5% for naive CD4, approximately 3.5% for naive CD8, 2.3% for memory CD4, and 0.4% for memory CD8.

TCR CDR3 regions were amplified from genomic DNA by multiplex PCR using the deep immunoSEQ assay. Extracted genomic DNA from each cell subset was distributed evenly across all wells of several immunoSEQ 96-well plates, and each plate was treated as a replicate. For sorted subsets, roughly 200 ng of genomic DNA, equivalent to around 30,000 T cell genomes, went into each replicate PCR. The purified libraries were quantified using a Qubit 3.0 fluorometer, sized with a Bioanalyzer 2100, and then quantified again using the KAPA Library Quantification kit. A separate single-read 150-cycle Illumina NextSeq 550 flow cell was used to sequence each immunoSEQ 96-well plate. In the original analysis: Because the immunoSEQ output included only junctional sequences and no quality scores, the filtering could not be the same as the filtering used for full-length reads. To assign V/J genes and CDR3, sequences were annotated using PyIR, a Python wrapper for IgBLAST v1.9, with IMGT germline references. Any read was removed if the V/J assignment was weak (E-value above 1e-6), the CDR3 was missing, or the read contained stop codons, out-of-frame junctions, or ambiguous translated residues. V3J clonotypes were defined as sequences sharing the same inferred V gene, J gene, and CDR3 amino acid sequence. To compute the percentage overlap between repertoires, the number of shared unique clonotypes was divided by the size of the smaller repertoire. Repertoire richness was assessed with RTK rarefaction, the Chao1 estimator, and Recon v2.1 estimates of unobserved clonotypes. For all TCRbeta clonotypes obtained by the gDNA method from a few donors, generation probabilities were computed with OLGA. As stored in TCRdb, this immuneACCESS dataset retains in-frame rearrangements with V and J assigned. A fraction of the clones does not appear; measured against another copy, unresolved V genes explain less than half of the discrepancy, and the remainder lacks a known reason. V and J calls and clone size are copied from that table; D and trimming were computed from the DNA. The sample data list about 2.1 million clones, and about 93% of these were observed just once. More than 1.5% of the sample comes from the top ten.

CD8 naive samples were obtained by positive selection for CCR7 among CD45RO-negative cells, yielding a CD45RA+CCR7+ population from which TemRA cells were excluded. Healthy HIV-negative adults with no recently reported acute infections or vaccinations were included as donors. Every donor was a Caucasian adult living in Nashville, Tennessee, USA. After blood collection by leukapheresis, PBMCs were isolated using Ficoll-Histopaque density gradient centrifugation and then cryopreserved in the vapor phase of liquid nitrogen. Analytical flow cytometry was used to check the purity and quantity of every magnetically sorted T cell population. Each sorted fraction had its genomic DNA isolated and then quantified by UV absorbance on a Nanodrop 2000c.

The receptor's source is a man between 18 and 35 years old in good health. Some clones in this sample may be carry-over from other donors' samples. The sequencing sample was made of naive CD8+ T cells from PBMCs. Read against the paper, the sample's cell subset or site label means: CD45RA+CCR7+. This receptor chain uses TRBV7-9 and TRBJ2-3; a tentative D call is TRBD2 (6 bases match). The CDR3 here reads CASSSLAKPDTQYF. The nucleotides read TGTGCCAGCAGCTCCCTAGCGAAGCCAGATACGCAGTATTTT.